A single sample is the source of the 23 T cell receptor beta chains below, sequenced in a study of control samples from healthy donors and cancer patients. Repertoires were generated with immunoSEQ multiplex PCR, while TCRdb's copy carries only in-frame clones and drops some. The table records 80,000 to 100,000 clones, roughly 92% of them present only once. The sample was blood. The receptors were gathered from a human donor in good health. The donor label of this sample is uncertain.

The rearrangement links TRBV11-2 to TRBJ2-3, with a tentative D call TRBD1 (5 bases). Germline CDR1 is SGHAT and CDR2 is FQNNGV. Trimming removed 5 bases at V and 5 bases at J, with 20 bases between. This CDR3 has 16 residues. The CDR3: CASSPIRGGVEDTQYF. The CDR3 bases are TGTGCCAGCAGCCCCATTAGGGGTGGGGTGGAAGATACGCAGTATTTT. Full variable domain (outside the CDR3, taken from reference TRBV11-2 and TRBJ2-3): EAGVAQSPRYKIIEKRQSVAFWCNPISGHATLYWYQQILGQGPKLLIQFQNNGVVDDSQLPKDRFSAERLKGVDSTLKIQPAKLEDSAVYLCASSPIRGGVEDTQYFGPGTRLTVL.

This chain uses TRBV13 with TRBJ2-7; 10 bases agree with TRBD1. The germline V gene has CDR1 PRHDT and CDR2 FYEKMQ (reference sequence). The CDR3 runs 17 residues. V shed 2 bases and J 6 bases; nucleotides not matched to a gene: 13. CDR3: CASSLQPGTGAALEQYF. DNA of the CDR3: TGTGCCAGCAGCTTACAACCCGGGACAGGGGCCGCGCTCGAGCAGTACTTC. Based on the CDR3 plus reference TRBV13 and TRBJ2-7, the full variable domain is AAGVIQSPRHLIKEKRETATLKCYPIPRHDTVYWYQQGPGQDPQFLISFYEKMQSDKGSIPDRFSAQQFSDYHSELNMSSLELGDSALYFCASSLQPGTGAALEQYFGPGTRLTVT.

The J gene is TRBJ1-6, the V gene TRBV5-3, with D tentatively TRBD1 (5 bases). TRBV5-3 is designated an ORF whose function remains uncertain. Trimming took 0 bases from V and 10 from J, leaving 20 bases between them. This CDR3 comprises 17 residues. This chain's CDR3 is CARSLVISGGMGSPLHF. CDR3 DNA: TGTGCCAGAAGCTTGGTAATTAGCGGGGGAATGGGGTCACCCCTCCACTTT.

The rearrangement uses TRBV7-7 and TRBJ2-5, with 11 bases aligning to TRBD2. Germline V gene data show CDR1 as SSHAT and CDR2 as FNYEAQ (reference sequence). The CDR3 has 16 residues. Trimming at V came to 0 bases and at J to 4 bases, leaving 4 bases not matched to a gene. CDR3 amino acids: CASSLALAGGRETQYF. DNA of the CDR3: TGTGCCAGCAGCTTAGCCCTAGCGGGGGGACGAGAGACCCAGTACTTC.

The chain uses TRBV5-5 and TRBJ2-7; D not resolved. The V gene's germline CDR1 is SGHKS and CDR2 YYEKEE (reference sequence). V lost 0 bases, J lost 1 base, and 5 bases lay in between. The CDR3 is 13 residues long. The CDR3 DNA follows: TGTGCCAGCAGCTTGGTCGATTCCTACGAGCAGTACTTC. It encodes CASSLVDSYEQYF.

This rearrangement joins TRBV19 to TRBJ1-5; TRBD1 matches 10 bases. Trimming cost V 7 bases and J 0 bases; bases outside gene matches: 3. This CDR3 has 15 residues. Per germline, CDR1 LNHDA and CDR2 SQIVND (reference sequence). The DNA of the CDR3 is TGTGCCAGTATCAGGACAGGGGGTAGCAATCAGCCCCAGCATTTT. Amino acids: CASIRTGGSNQPQHF. Full variable domain (missing parts from reference TRBV19 and TRBJ1-5): DGGITQSPKYLFRKEGQNVTLSCEQNLNHDAMYWYRQDPGQGLRLIYYSQIVNDFQKGDIAEGYSVSREKKESFPLTVTSAQKNPTAFYLCASIRTGGSNQPQHFGDGTRLSIL.

The chain is built from TRBV10-3 and TRBJ2-7; no definite D call. V was shortened by 3 bases and J by 1 base, with 13 bases between the two germline ends. CDR3 length: 15 amino acids. The germline CDR1 and CDR2 sequences are ENHRY and SYGVKD. CDR3 sequence reads: CAISDKNTRSYEQYF. The CDR3 coding sequence is TGTGCCATCAGTGATAAGAACACCCGGTCCTACGAGCAGTACTTC.

V and J are TRBV7-2 and TRBJ1-2, with D unclear. Deletions cut 7 bases from V and 4 bases from J, with 16 bases between. The germline V gene has CDR1 SGHTA and CDR2 FQGNSA. CDR3 length: 14 amino acids. CDR3 region: CASKWAALGYGYTF. The CDR3 DNA reads as TGTGCCAGCAAGTGGGCAGCTCTTGGCTATGGCTACACCTTC.

The genes are TRBV19 and TRBJ1-5; D remains ambiguous. V shed 5 bases and J shed 10 bases, with 12 bases lying between them. Germline-derived CDR1 and CDR2 are LNHDA and SQIVND (reference sequence). The CDR3 runs 12 residues. The CDR3 DNA reads TGTGCCAGTAGTGCGGGCCCCAGCCCCCAGCATTTT. The encoded protein is CASSAGPSPQHF.

The chain has TRBV4-2 and TRBJ1-1; perhaps TRBD1 as D (6 bases). The CDR3 is 14 amino acids. V lost 4 bases to trimming and J lost 4 bases, with 13 bases between them. Germline loops: CDR1 LGHNA, CDR2 YNFKEQ. In DNA form, the CDR3 reads TGTGCCAGCAGCCGCAACAGGGAGAGCACTGAAGCTTTCTTT. It translates to CASSRNRESTEAFF.

The rearrangement uses TRBV9 and TRBJ1-1; weak D call: TRBD1 (5 bases). Trimming pared 0 bases from V and 0 bases from J, leaving 9 bases between. The CDR3 length is 15 residues. Per germline, CDR1 SGDLS and CDR2 YYNGEE. This CDR3 is CASSVGPGMNTEAFF. CDR3 coding DNA: TGTGCCAGCAGCGTAGGCCCAGGGATGAACACTGAAGCTTTCTTT.

V usage is TRBV6-5 and J usage is TRBJ1-3; no clear D gene. With 6 bases removed from V and 0 bases from J, the gap between germline ends came to 9 bases. The germline V gene has CDR1 MNHEY and CDR2 SVGAGI. The CDR3 is made up of 14 amino acids. The CDR3 sequence is CASRNMISGNTIYF. In DNA form, the CDR3 reads TGTGCCAGCAGAAACATGATCTCTGGAAACACCATATATTTT.

There are a few counts of this clone. This rearrangement joins TRBV6-2 or TRBV6-3 to TRBJ2-1, with TRBD1 matching over 7 bases. The CDR3 spans 13 residues. The germline V gene encodes CDR1 MNHEY and CDR2 SVGEGT. The trim removed 6 bases at V and 10 bases at J, leaving 9 bases unmatched. The DNA for the CDR3 is TGTGCCAGCAGCCAAACAGGGGTCGGCGAGCAGTTCTTC. Residues: CASSQTGVGEQFF.

The V and J genes are TRBV5-1 and TRBJ1-4; D unclear. CDR3 size: 15 residues. In germline, CDR1 is SGHRS, CDR2 YFSETQ. V lost 2 bases and J 0 bases, leaving 8 bases between the germline ends. The CDR3 loop reads CASSLSLATNEKLFF. Written as DNA, the CDR3 is TGCGCCAGCAGCTTATCTCTGGCAACTAATGAAAAACTGTTTTTT.

The rearrangement links TRBV5-1 to TRBJ1-3; D is unresolved. Germline CDR1 is SGHRS and CDR2 is YFSETQ. Trimming shortened V by 0 bases and J by 4 bases, and 5 bases separated the two germline ends. The CDR3 runs 13 residues. CDR3 DNA: TGCGCCAGCAGCTTGGACAGAGGAAACACCATATATTTT. It translates to CASSLDRGNTIYF.

V gene TRBV6-2 or TRBV6-3 combines with J gene TRBJ2-3; 10 bases line up with TRBD1. V lost 5 bases and J lost 4; bases outside the gene matches: 3. The CDR3 spans 14 residues. The germline V gene has CDR1 MNHEY and CDR2 SVGEGT. CDR3 protein: CASSDRGLPDTQYF. DNA for the CDR3: TGTGCCAGCAGTGACAGGGGGCTTCCAGATACGCAGTATTTT.

This clone came up a few times. The chain employs TRBV15 and TRBJ1-1; D perhaps matches TRBD1 (5 bases). This CDR3 spans 15 amino acids. The germline V gene encodes CDR1 LNHNV and CDR2 YYDKDF (reference sequence). Trimming shortened V by 2 bases and J by 6 bases, and 16 bases separated the two germline ends. The CDR3 coding sequence is TGTGCCACCAGCAGACCCCAAATGGGGCAGGCTGAAGCTTTCTTT. It is translated as CATSRPQMGQAEAFF. Variable domain in full (rest from reference TRBV15 and TRBJ1-1): DAMVIQNPRYQVTQFGKPVTLSCSQTLNHNVMYWYQQKSSQAPKLLFHYYDKDFNNEADTPDNFQSRRPNTSFCFLDIRSPGLGDTAMYLCATSRPQMGQAEAFFGQGTRLTVV.

The chain carries TRBV11-2 and TRBJ1-2; no firm D call. The V gene's germline CDR1 is SGHAT and CDR2 FQNNGV. The V and J ends lost 5 bases and 8 bases respectively, with 15 bases between them. There are 13 residues in the CDR3. CDR3 DNA sequence: TGTGCCAGCAGCACCGGAGGCCGAAGGGGCTACACCTTC. Protein product: CASSTGGRRGYTF.

The gene calls are TRBV5-1 and TRBJ1-1, with a weak D call TRBD1 (5 bases). The ends were cut back, 0 bases at V and 4 bases at J, with 13 bases in the middle. The CDR3 sequence is 15 residues long. Germline values: CDR1 SGHRS, CDR2 YFSETQ. The chain's CDR3 is CASSLVGGLSTEAFF. The DNA for the CDR3 is TGCGCCAGCAGCTTGGTCGGGGGGTTGAGCACTGAAGCTTTCTTT.

The V gene is TRBV12-3 or TRBV12-4, the J gene TRBJ2-5; D is unclear. The V and J ends lost 3 bases and 7 bases respectively, with 6 bases between them. The CDR3 runs 11 residues. The CDR3, as DNA: TGTGCCAGCAGTTTTAAGGGGACCCAGTACTTC. It encodes CASSFKGTQYF.

CDR3 in amino acids: CASSSAGKIEKLFF. CDR3 DNA: TGTGCCAGCAGCTCTGCGGGGAAAATTGAAAAACTGTTTTTT. The V call is TRBV5-4, the J call TRBJ1-4; D ambiguous. Germline CDR1 and CDR2: SGHNT and YYREEE (reference sequence). The V gene lost 3 bases and the J gene lost 7 bases, with 13 bases spanning the gap. This CDR3 has 14 amino acids.

The rearrangement links TRBV15 to TRBJ1-2; 7 bases match TRBD1. The CDR3 is 14 amino acids. V was clipped by 4 bases and J by 8 bases; unmatched bases: 10. Germline assignment: CDR1 LNHNV and CDR2 YYDKDF (reference sequence). Here the CDR3 reads CATSNRDSHLGYTF. CDR3 DNA: TGTGCCACCAGCAACCGGGACAGCCATTTGGGCTACACCTTC.

The chain couples TRBV12-5 to TRBJ1-6; TRBD1 matches 8 bases. This CDR3 has 18 residues. Germline lookup yields CDR1 LGHNT and CDR2 FRNRAP. The V and J ends lost 1 base and 8 bases, in that order; junction bases with no gene match: 13. The CDR3 DNA reads as TGTGCTAGTGGTTTGGCCCTAGCGTTGGACAGGGTCCATTCACCCCTCCACTTT. Translating it yields CASGLALALDRVHSPLHF.